This TCR beta chain emerged from a study of cytotoxic CD8 clonotypes in ibrutinib-treated CLL. Study-wide results and limits: Public clonotypes were rare and shrank or held steady on treatment.

Here immunoSEQ multiplex PCR was the method, and the copy in TCRdb shows in-frame clones only, minus some. The sample holds 14,000 or so clones, about 64% seen once. In this sample, this clone is large (0.1 to 1%). The antigen remains unidentified. Germline V gene data show CDR1 as SNHLY and CDR2 as FYNNEI. Between the trimmed V and J ends, which lost 5 bases and 0 bases, there was a span of 14 bases. The CDR3 spans 16 residues. The material was PBMCs, obtained before ibrutinib treatment. The receptor was derived from a human donor with chronic lymphocytic leukemia. The chain has TRBV2 and TRBJ1-5, with D possibly TRBD1 on 5 matching bases. Here the CDR3 reads CASSKQVLDSNQPQHF. CDR3 nucleotide sequence: TGTGCCAGCAGTAAACAGGTATTGGATAGCAATCAGCCCCAGCATTTT.